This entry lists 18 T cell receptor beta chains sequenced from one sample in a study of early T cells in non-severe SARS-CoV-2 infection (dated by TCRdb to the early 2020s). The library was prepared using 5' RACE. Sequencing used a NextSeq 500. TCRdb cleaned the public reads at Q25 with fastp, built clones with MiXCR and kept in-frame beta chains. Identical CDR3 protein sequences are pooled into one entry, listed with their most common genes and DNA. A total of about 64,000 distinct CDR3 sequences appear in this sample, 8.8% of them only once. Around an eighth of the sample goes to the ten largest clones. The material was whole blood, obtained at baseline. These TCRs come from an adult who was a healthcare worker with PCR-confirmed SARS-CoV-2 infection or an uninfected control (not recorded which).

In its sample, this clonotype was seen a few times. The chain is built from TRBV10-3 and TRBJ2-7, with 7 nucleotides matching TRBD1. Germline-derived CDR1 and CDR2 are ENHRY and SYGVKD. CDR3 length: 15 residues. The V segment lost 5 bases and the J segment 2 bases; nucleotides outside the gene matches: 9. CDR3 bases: TGTGCCATCAGTCCGACAGGGATTCCCACCTACGAGCAGTACTTC. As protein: CAISPTGIPTYEQYF.

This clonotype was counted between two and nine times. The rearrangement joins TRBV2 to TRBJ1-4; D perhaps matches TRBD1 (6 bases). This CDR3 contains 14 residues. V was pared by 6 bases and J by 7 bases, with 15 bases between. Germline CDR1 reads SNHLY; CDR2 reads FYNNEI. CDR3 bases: TGTGCCAGCAGGGAACAGGGCGCAAGTGAAAAACTGTTTTTT. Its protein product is CASREQGASEKLFF.

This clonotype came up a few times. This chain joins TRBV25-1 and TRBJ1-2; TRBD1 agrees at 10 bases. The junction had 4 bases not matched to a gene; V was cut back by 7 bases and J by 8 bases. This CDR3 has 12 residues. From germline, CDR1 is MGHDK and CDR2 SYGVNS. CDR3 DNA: TGTGCCAGCACCGGGACAGGGGTCGGCTACACCTTC. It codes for CASTGTGVGYTF.

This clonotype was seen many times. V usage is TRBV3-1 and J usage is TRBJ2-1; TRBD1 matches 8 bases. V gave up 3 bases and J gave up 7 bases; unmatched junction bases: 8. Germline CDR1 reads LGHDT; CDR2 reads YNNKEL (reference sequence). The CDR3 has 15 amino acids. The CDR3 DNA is TGTGCCAGCAGCCAGGGCCCCGACAGGGGAAATGAGCAGTTCTTC. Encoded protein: CASSQGPDRGNEQFF.

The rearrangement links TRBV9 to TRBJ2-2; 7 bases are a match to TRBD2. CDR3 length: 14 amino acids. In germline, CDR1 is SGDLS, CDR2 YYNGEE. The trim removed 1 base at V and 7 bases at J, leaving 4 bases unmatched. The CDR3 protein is CASSVYAGDGELFF. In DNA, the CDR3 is TGTGCCAGCAGCGTATATGCGGGGGACGGGGAGCTGTTTTTT.

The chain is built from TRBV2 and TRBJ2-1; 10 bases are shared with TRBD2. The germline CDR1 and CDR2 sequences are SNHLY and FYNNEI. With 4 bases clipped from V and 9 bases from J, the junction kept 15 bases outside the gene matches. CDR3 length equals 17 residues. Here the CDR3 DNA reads TGTGCCAGCAGTGTTGGACTAGCGGTAGAGCTTTCGGGTGAGCAGTTCTTC. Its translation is CASSVGLAVELSGEQFF.

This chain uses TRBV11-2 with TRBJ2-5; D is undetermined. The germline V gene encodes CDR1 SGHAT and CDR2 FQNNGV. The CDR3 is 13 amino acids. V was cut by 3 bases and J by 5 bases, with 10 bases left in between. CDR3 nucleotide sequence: TGTGCCAGCAGCTTCAGCCATAGGGAGACCCAGTACTTC. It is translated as CASSFSHRETQYF.

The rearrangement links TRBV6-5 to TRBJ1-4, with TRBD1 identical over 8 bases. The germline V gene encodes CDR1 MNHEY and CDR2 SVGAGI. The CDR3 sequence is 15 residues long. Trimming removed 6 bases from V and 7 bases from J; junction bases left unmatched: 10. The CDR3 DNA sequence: TGTGCCAGCAGAAGGGACAGGTTTGAGACTGAAAAACTGTTTTTT. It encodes CASRRDRFETEKLFF.

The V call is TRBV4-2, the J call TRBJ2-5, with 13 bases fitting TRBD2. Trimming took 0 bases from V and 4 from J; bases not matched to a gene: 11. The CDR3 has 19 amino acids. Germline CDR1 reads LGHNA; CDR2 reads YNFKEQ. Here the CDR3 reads CASSQDRGLAGAWRETQYF. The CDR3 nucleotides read TGTGCCAGCAGCCAAGATCGCGGACTAGCGGGAGCATGGAGAGAGACCCAGTACTTC.

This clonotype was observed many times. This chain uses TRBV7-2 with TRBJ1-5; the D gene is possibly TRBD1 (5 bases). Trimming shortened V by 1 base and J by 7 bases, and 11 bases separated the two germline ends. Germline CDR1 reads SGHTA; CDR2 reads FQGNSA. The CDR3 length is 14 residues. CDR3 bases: TGTGCCAGCAGCTTAGGGTCAGGGAGCCAGCCCCAGCATTTT. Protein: CASSLGSGSQPQHF. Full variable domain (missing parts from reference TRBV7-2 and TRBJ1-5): GAGVSQSPSNKVTEKGKDVELRCDPISGHTALYWYRQSLGQGLEFLIYFQGNSAPDKSGLPSDRFSAERTGGSVSTLTIQRTQQEDSAVYLCASSLGSGSQPQHFGDGTRLSIL.

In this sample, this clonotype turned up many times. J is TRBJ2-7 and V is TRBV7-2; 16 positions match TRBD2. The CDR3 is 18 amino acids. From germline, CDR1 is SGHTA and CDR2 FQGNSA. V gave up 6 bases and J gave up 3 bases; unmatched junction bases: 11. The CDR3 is CASSFEGTSGRGLYEQYF. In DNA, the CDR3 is TGTGCCAGCAGTTTTGAAGGGACTAGCGGGAGGGGGCTCTACGAGCAGTACTTC.

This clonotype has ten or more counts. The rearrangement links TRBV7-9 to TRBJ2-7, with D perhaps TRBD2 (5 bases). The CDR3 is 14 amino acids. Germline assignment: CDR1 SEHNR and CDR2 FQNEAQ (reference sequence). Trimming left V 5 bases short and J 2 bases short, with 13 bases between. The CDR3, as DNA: TGTGCCAGCAGCGCAGCCGGGGTAACCTACGAGCAGTACTTC. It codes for CASSAAGVTYEQYF.

The CDR3 spells CASTELAGYNEQFF. The CDR3 nucleotides read TGTGCCAGCACGGAACTAGCGGGGTACAATGAGCAGTTCTTC. The gene calls are TRBV12-3 or TRBV12-4 and TRBJ2-1, with 10 bases identical to TRBD2. V shed 7 bases and J 4 bases; nucleotides not matched to a gene: 4. The CDR3 runs to 14 residues.

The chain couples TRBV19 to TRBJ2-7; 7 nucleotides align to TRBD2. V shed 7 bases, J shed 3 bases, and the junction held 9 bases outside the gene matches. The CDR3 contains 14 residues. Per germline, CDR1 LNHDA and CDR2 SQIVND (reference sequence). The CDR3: CASTPSGGDYEQYF. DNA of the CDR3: TGTGCCAGTACCCCGTCGGGGGGTGACTACGAGCAGTACTTC.

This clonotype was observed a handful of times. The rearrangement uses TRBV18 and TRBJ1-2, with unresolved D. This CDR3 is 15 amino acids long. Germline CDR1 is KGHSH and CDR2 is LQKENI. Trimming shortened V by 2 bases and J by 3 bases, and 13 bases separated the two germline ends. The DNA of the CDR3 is TGTGCCAGCTCACCAGGCCCCTCTCTTGACTATGGCTACACCTTC. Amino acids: CASSPGPSLDYGYTF. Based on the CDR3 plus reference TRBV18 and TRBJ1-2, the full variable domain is NAGVMQNPRHLVRRRGQEARLRCSPMKGHSHVYWYRQLPEEGLKFMVYLQKENIIDESGMPKERFSAEFPKEGPSILRIQQVVRGDSAAYFCASSPGPSLDYGYTFGSGTRLTVV.

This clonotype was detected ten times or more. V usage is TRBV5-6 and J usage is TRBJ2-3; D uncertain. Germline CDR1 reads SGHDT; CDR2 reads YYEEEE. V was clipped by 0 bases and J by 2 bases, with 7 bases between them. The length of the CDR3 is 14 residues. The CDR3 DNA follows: TGTGCCAGCAGCTTGGCGTCCTCCACAGATACGCAGTATTTT. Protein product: CASSLASSTDTQYF.

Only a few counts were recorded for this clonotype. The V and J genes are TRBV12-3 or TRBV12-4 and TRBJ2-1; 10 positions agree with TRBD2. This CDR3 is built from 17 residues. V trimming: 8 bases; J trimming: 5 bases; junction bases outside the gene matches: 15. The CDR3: CASVLLSGRAFDNEQFF. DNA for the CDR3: TGTGCCAGCGTCCTATTAAGCGGGAGGGCCTTCGACAATGAGCAGTTCTTC.

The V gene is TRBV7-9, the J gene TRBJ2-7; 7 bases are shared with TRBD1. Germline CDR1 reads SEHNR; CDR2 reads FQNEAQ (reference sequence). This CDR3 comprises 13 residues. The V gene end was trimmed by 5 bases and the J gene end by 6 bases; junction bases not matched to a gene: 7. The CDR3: CASSRQGVREQYF. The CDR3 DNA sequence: TGTGCCAGCAGCCGACAGGGAGTGCGCGAGCAGTACTTC.